Following are 26 T cell receptor beta chains from one sample sequenced in a study of T cell responses to AZD1222 COVID-19 vaccine. The assay was immunoSEQ multiplex PCR, and TCRdb's table has in-frame clones only and misses some. The sample carries about 110,000 clones, about 86% recorded once. The sequencing used peripheral blood, collected on day 0 of AZD1222 vaccination. These receptors originate from an adult in good health.

V is TRBV7-9 and J is TRBJ2-3, with TRBD1 matching over 8 bases. V shed 1 base, J shed 5 bases, and the junction held 8 bases outside the gene matches. The V gene's germline CDR1 is SEHNR and CDR2 FQNEAQ (reference sequence). CDR3 length: 16 residues. In DNA, the CDR3 is TGTGCCAGCAGCTTAGACAGTGACAGGGGTAAAGATACGCAGTATTTT. Its translation is CASSLDSDRGKDTQYF.

The V and J genes are TRBV12-3 or TRBV12-4 and TRBJ2-5; D remains unclear. Trimming removed 6 bases at V and 5 bases at J, with 10 bases between. The CDR3 totals 12 residues. CDR3 sequence: CASSAQSETQYF. The CDR3 DNA sequence: TGTGCCAGCAGCGCACAGTCTGAGACCCAGTACTTC.

This clone was observed a few times. The V call is TRBV7-6, the J call TRBJ2-2, with 7 bases aligning to TRBD1. Germline loops: CDR1 SGHVS, CDR2 FNYEAQ. Losses at the gene ends were 6 bases for V and 4 bases for J; bases not matched to a gene: 8. The CDR3 runs to 15 residues. This chain's CDR3 is CASRKQGIGTGELFF. CDR3 bases: TGTGCCAGCAGAAAACAGGGGATTGGCACCGGGGAGCTGTTTTTT.

The chain employs TRBV6-1 and TRBJ1-1, with TRBD1 identical over 10 bases. CDR1 and CDR2 from the germline V gene are MNHNS and SASEGT. The length of the CDR3 is 17 residues. Unmatched junction bases numbered 12, after V lost 4 bases and J lost 4 bases. The CDR3 here is CASSGDRGPSSGTEAFF. As DNA, the CDR3 is TGTGCCAGCAGTGGTGACAGGGGGCCTTCGTCTGGCACTGAAGCTTTCTTT.

The V call is TRBV29-1, the J call TRBJ2-7; D gene unclear. CDR3 length equals 14 residues. V was trimmed by 4 bases and J by 1 base, leaving 14 bases between them. Germline assignment: CDR1 SQVTM and CDR2 ANQGSEA. Here the CDR3 reads CSVGIPDSSYEQYF. DNA of the CDR3: TGCAGCGTTGGTATCCCTGATAGTTCCTACGAGCAGTACTTC.

The rearrangement joins TRBV15 to TRBJ1-2, with no clear D. V was pared by 0 bases and J by 8 bases, with 13 bases between. The germline V gene encodes CDR1 LNHNV and CDR2 YYDKDF (reference sequence). The CDR3 covers 14 residues. CDR3 amino acids: CATSRDRAARGYTF. The CDR3 DNA follows: TGTGCCACCAGCAGAGATCGGGCAGCGAGAGGCTACACCTTC.

The genes are TRBV7-9 and TRBJ2-2, with a possible D match to TRBD2 (5 bases). The CDR3 extends over 16 amino acids. The germline V and J ends were trimmed by 0 bases and 6 bases, with 14 bases remaining between them. In germline, CDR1 is SEHNR, CDR2 FQNEAQ (reference sequence). CDR3 region: CASSLARAASPGELFF. CDR3 DNA: TGTGCCAGCAGCTTAGCGCGGGCAGCATCCCCCGGGGAGCTGTTTTTT.

The chain couples TRBV6-2 or TRBV6-3 to TRBJ2-5; D is undetermined. Trimming pared 2 bases from V and 5 bases from J, leaving 9 bases between. This CDR3 region has 13 residues. Germline V lookup: CDR1 MNHEY, CDR2 SVGEGT. This chain's CDR3 is CASSYLGWETQYF. CDR3 DNA: TGTGCCAGCAGTTACCTAGGGTGGGAGACCCAGTACTTC.

The chain employs TRBV5-6 and TRBJ1-4; 9 bases fit TRBD1. The CDR3 is 15 amino acids. The V gene end was trimmed by 4 bases and the J gene end by 8 bases; junction bases not matched to a gene: 9. Germline-derived CDR1 and CDR2 are SGHDT and YYEEEE. CDR3 nucleotide sequence: TGTGCCAGCAGCGCCGACGGGACAGGGCACGAAAAACTGTTTTTT. Its protein is CASSADGTGHEKLFF.

V is TRBV3-1 (or the pseudogene TRBV3-2) and J is TRBJ2-2, with D perhaps TRBD2 (6 bases). This CDR3 has 14 amino acids. Germline CDR1 reads LGHDT; CDR2 reads YNNKEL (reference sequence). Deletions cut 4 bases from V and 6 bases from J, with 12 bases between. The DNA of the CDR3 is TGTGCCAGCAGCCCAAGGGAGGTATCCGGGGAGCTGTTTTTT. Translated: CASSPREVSGELFF.

This chain uses TRBV3-1 (or the pseudogene TRBV3-2) with TRBJ1-4, with D possibly matching TRBD1 (5 bases). Trimming cost V 4 bases and J 6 bases, with 12 bases left between them. Germline CDR1 reads LGHDT; CDR2 reads YNNKEL (reference sequence). The CDR3 has 14 residues. CDR3 sequence: CASSPRGAYEKLFF. The CDR3 DNA is TGTGCCAGCAGCCCCCGAGGGGCATATGAAAAACTGTTTTTT.

The chain joins TRBV27 to TRBJ1-4, with D maybe TRBD1 (5 bases). The CDR3 is made up of 16 amino acids. The V end was cut by 0 bases, the J end by 8 bases, with 16 bases between. Germline V gene sequence: CDR1 MNHEY, CDR2 SMNVEV (reference sequence). As DNA, the CDR3 is TGTGCCAGCAGTTTATCTGCAGGGCCCATGGGGGAAAAACTGTTTTTT. Translated, it gives CASSLSAGPMGEKLFF. Full variable domain (rest looked up from reference TRBV27 and TRBJ1-4): EAQVTQNPRYLITVTGKKLTVTCSQNMNHEYMSWYRQDPGLGLRQIYYSMNVEVTDKGDVPEGYKVSRKEKRNFPLILESPSPNQTSLYFCASSLSAGPMGEKLFFGSGTQLSVL.

The chain links TRBV27 to TRBJ2-7; D gene ambiguous. CDR1 is MNHEY and CDR2 is SMNVEV in the germline V gene (reference sequence). The CDR3 loop spans 11 amino acids. V was trimmed by 8 bases and J by 0 bases, leaving 5 bases between them. CDR3 DNA sequence: TGTGCCAGCGGATCCTCCTACGAGCAGTACTTC. Translation gives CASGSSYEQYF.

The chain uses TRBV19 and TRBJ2-3; no firm D call. Per germline, CDR1 LNHDA and CDR2 SQIVND (reference sequence). Trimming removed 5 bases from V and 2 bases from J, with 5 bases in between. This CDR3 contains 12 residues. The CDR3 bases are TGTGCCAGTAGTCCGACCACAGATACGCAGTATTTT. The encoded protein is CASSPTTDTQYF.

The chain couples TRBV2 to TRBJ2-2, with TRBD1 matching over 8 bases. Unmatched junction bases numbered 13, after V lost 6 bases and J lost 4 bases. CDR1 and CDR2 (germline): SNHLY, FYNNEI. This CDR3 has 17 residues. The CDR3 protein is CASSWQGAGRGTGELFF. DNA for the CDR3: TGTGCCAGCAGCTGGCAGGGGGCCGGTCGGGGCACCGGGGAGCTGTTTTTT.

J is TRBJ1-6 and V is TRBV18; no definite D call. CDR3 length equals 14 residues. Per the germline V gene, CDR1 is KGHSH and CDR2 is LQKENI. V lost 3 bases to trimming and J lost 7 bases, with 10 bases between them. CDR3 sequence reads: CASSPAGENSPLHF. The DNA for the CDR3 is TGTGCCAGCTCACCTGCAGGAGAAAATTCACCCCTCCACTTT.

This chain uses TRBV30 with TRBJ2-3, with D tentatively TRBD2 (5 bases). The CDR3 sequence is 15 residues long. V was cut by 0 bases and J by 6 bases, with 16 bases left in between. Per the germline V gene, CDR1 is GTSNPN and CDR2 is SVGIG (reference sequence). The CDR3 region is CAWSVRGSQSDTQYF. CDR3 sequence (DNA): TGTGCCTGGAGTGTACGTGGGAGCCAATCCGATACGCAGTATTTT.

The genes are TRBV9 and TRBJ2-5; D could derive from TRBD1 or TRBD2 (6 bases each). From germline, CDR1 is SGDLS and CDR2 YYNGEE. The CDR3 loop spans 15 amino acids. Trimming pared 2 bases from V and 2 bases from J, leaving 13 bases between. The CDR3 loop reads CASSVLQGGQETQYF. CDR3 sequence (DNA): TGTGCCAGCAGCGTCCTACAGGGAGGACAAGAGACCCAGTACTTC.

This clone was observed a handful of times. V gene TRBV11-2 combines with J gene TRBJ2-4; D not certain. CDR1 and CDR2 from the germline V gene are SGHAT and FQNNGV. The CDR3 loop spans 15 amino acids. V lost 1 base, J lost 0 bases, and 7 bases lay in between. The CDR3 sequence: CASSLARLAKNIQYF. The CDR3, as DNA: TGTGCCAGCAGCTTAGCCAGACTAGCCAAAAACATTCAGTACTTC.

The V gene is TRBV28, the J gene TRBJ1-2; TRBD1 might be the D (6 bases). Germline V gene data show CDR1 as MDHEN and CDR2 as SYDVKM. The CDR3 is made up of 13 amino acids. V was clipped by 8 bases and J by 5 bases, with 15 bases between them. CDR3 sequence (DNA): TGTGCCAGCGGACGGACGGGGGCGTATGGCTACACCTTC. It is translated as CASGRTGAYGYTF.

The chain uses TRBV12-3 or TRBV12-4 and TRBJ1-6; TRBD1 might be the D (5 bases). This CDR3 comprises 13 residues. Trimming took 2 bases from V and 10 from J, leaving 9 bases between them. The CDR3 bases are TGTGCCAGCAGTTTACAGGGTCCCTCACCCCTCCACTTT. It yields the protein CASSLQGPSPLHF.

This clone showed up just once. The rearrangement joins TRBV6-5 to TRBJ2-1, with 8 bases matching TRBD1. This CDR3 contains 15 residues. CDR1 MNHEY and CDR2 SVGAGI come from the germline V gene. V was clipped by 7 bases and J by 2 bases; unmatched bases: 7. The CDR3 is CASKEGTGAYNEQFF. The CDR3 DNA reads TGTGCCAGCAAGGAAGGGACAGGAGCCTACAATGAGCAGTTCTTC.

The chain carries TRBV5-6 and TRBJ1-4; no firm D call. CDR1 is SGHDT, CDR2 YYEEEE, per germline. The V end was cut by 4 bases, the J end by 1 base, with 17 bases between. CDR3 size: 17 residues. CDR3 sequence (DNA): TGTGCCAGCAGCCGCCCCGTAGGACGGCAAACTAATGAAAAACTGTTTTTT. Encoded protein: CASSRPVGRQTNEKLFF.

A note on this clone: The junction and the germline gene differ at one end; a read error may be behind it. V is TRBV19 and J is TRBJ1-1; D unclear. This CDR3 spans 13 amino acids. Per the germline V gene, CDR1 is LNHDA and CDR2 is SQIVND (reference sequence). The CDR3 region is CASSIAWNTEAFF. The DNA of the CDR3 is TGTGCCAGTAGCATAGCATGGAACACTGAAGCTTTCTTT.

The chain has TRBV27 and TRBJ2-1; TRBD2 agrees at 15 bases. The CDR3 length is 14 residues. In germline, CDR1 is MNHEY, CDR2 SMNVEV (reference sequence). V trimming: 5 bases; J trimming: 15 bases; junction bases outside the gene matches: 8. CDR3 coding DNA: TGTGCCAGCAGTCCGGGACTAGCGGGGGGTTGGGGGTTCTTC. It translates to CASSPGLAGGWGFF.

The rearrangement links TRBV19 to TRBJ2-5; the D call may be TRBD1 or TRBD2 (5 bases each). The CDR3 length is 14 residues. Germline V lookup: CDR1 LNHDA, CDR2 SQIVND (reference sequence). Deletions cut 5 bases from V and 5 bases from J, with 15 bases between. The CDR3 is CASSPSRGVETQYF. CDR3 sequence (DNA): TGTGCCAGTAGTCCAAGCCGGGGCGTCGAGACCCAGTACTTC.